This T cell receptor beta chain was sequenced during a study of CD8 T cells in ankylosing spondylitis. This clonotype was observed at least ten times. The target antigen is unknown. Whole-study findings and limits: As reported, disease-linked clones showed significant enrichment in matched ankylosing spondylitis synovial fluid. One TCR beta motif, made up of eight highly homologous variants, appeared characteristic of ankylosing spondylitis blood.

This CDR3 comprises 16 residues. The V end lost 4 bases, the J end lost 4 bases, and 20 bases lay between the germline ends. The V gene's germline CDR1 is SGHRS and CDR2 YFSETQ. From the 5' RACE reads, TCRdb called clonotypes with MiXCR, one entry per CDR3 protein. This sample carries fewer than 550,000 distinct CDR3 sequences, about 5% of them seen once, and the ten largest clones take around 3.5%. This clonotype originated in a male donor with ankylosing spondylitis. This chain uses TRBV5-1 with TRBJ1-2; no reliable D call. Sequencing input: blood, either unsorted or a sorted T cell fraction (not recorded which). DNA for the CDR3: TGCGCCAGCAGCCCCGGCCCGGTCGAGATTCTCTATGGCTACACCTTC. Its translation: CASSPGPVEILYGYTF. Supplemented by reference TRBV5-1 and TRBJ1-2, the full variable domain reads KAGVTQTPRYLIKTRGQQVTLSCSPISGHRSVSWYQQTPGQGLQFLFEYFSETQRNKGNFPGRFSGRQFSNSRSEMNVSTLELGDSALYLCASSPGPVEILYGYTFGSGTRLTVV.